One and the same sample provided the 15 T cell receptor beta chains below, sequenced in a study of T-cell reconstitution after alpha-beta-depleted transplantation in children (dated by TCRdb to 2016 to 2017). The library was made by PCR. TCRdb records Illumina HiSeq 2500 as the sequencer. To normalize quantification of the TCRbeta repertoire, the TCR libraries were built with molecular barcoding that relied on unique molecular identifiers. The public reads were reanalyzed by TCRdb: fastp trimming at Q25, MiXCR alignment, in-frame beta chains only. Entries are consolidated by CDR3 protein sequence, retaining the most common genes and DNA. This sample lists tens of thousands of distinct CDR3 sequences; about 14% were detected once. The biggest ten clones account for 25% to 35% of the sample. Reading the label with the study, this specimen's treatment or condition is: allogeneic hematopoietic cell transplantation with graft depleted of TCRalphabeta T cells and CD19 B cells.

The sequences come from PBMCs, mostly from graft donor cells, collected 180 days after TCRalphabeta/CD19-depleted stem cell transplant. The origin of the receptors is a male patient between 2 and 10 years old who had a stem cell transplant for acute lymphoblastic leukemia, so the T cells may come from the graft donor.

This clonotype appeared a few times. This chain connects TRBV5-1 to TRBJ1-3; 7 nucleotides agree with TRBD1. This CDR3 has 15 amino acids. CDR1 SGHRS and CDR2 YFSETQ come from the germline V gene. V lost 1 base, J lost 4 bases, and 5 bases stayed unmatched. CDR3 region: CASSLMTGSGNTIYF. The CDR3 DNA sequence: TGCGCCAGCAGCTTGATGACAGGGTCCGGAAACACCATATATTTT.

This clonotype was seen a few times. CDR3 DNA: TGTGCCAGCAGCGGGGGGCTAGGTTACTACGAGCAGTACTTC. Encoded protein: CASSGGLGYYEQYF. The chain uses TRBV9 and TRBJ2-7; D may be TRBD1 (6 bases). The CDR3 totals 14 residues. Germline V gene sequence: CDR1 SGDLS, CDR2 YYNGEE. The ends were cut back, 3 bases at V and 3 bases at J, with 13 bases in the middle.

The table lists this clonotype with a few counts. J is TRBJ2-7 and V is TRBV12-3 or TRBV12-4, with a possible D match to TRBD2 (6 bases). The V gene lost 9 bases and the J gene lost 5 bases, with 11 bases spanning the gap. This CDR3 is 11 amino acids long. The CDR3 sequence is CASGGFHEQYF. The CDR3, as DNA: TGTGCCAGTGGAGGGTTCCACGAGCAGTACTTC.

This clonotype was seen a few times. The chain combines TRBV7-9 with TRBJ1-1, with D unresolved. The CDR3 contains 9 residues. Germline lookup yields CDR1 SEHNR and CDR2 FQNEAQ (reference sequence). The V end was cut by 11 bases, the J end by 11 bases, with 12 bases between. The CDR3 sequence: CAYGGVAFF. The CDR3 region has the DNA TGTGCCTATGGCGGGGTCGCTTTCTTT. The full variable domain, with the rest looked up from reference TRBV7-9 and TRBJ1-1, is DTGVSQNPRHKITKRGQNVTFRCDPISEHNRLYWYRQTLGQGPEFLTYFQNEAQLEKSRLLSDRFSAERPKGSFSTLEIQRTEQGDSAMYLCAYGGVAFFGQGTRLTVV.

This sequence joins TRBV28 and TRBJ2-2, with TRBD1 matching over 8 bases. The CDR3 totals 19 residues. The ends lost 8 bases at V and 1 base at J; junction bases unmatched: 18. In germline, CDR1 is MDHEN, CDR2 SYDVKM. The CDR3 DNA reads as TGTGCCAGCGGACCCGGACAGGGATTAGATTATAGGAACACCGGGGAGCTGTTTTTT. Residues: CASGPGQGLDYRNTGELFF.

This sequence joins TRBV5-1 and TRBJ1-1; possibly TRBD1 for D (5 bases). CDR3 length: 12 amino acids. The germline V and J ends were trimmed by 2 bases and 8 bases, with 10 bases remaining between them. The germline CDR1 and CDR2 sequences are SGHRS and YFSETQ. In DNA form, the CDR3 reads TGCGCCAGCAGCTTTACAGGTCACGAAGCTTTCTTT. Translated: CASSFTGHEAFF.

This sequence joins TRBV15 and TRBJ2-7; D call uncertain. Germline CDR1 reads LNHNV; CDR2 reads YYDKDF (reference sequence). The ends were cut back, 8 bases at V and 4 bases at J, with 12 bases in the middle. CDR3 length: 12 amino acids. For the CDR3, the DNA is TGTGCCACCGGGGAAGGAGTATACGAGCAGTACTTC. Its protein product is CATGEGVYEQYF.

This clonotype occurred a few times. The chain has TRBV10-3 and TRBJ2-1; D is ambiguous. The germline CDR1 and CDR2 sequences are ENHRY and SYGVKD. CDR3 length: 14 amino acids. Trimming shortened V by 0 bases and J by 4 bases, and 7 bases separated the two germline ends. CDR3 DNA: TGTGCCATCAGTGAGTCTCGCGCTTACAATGAGCAGTTCTTC. This sequence encodes CAISESRAYNEQFF.

This clonotype was counted at least ten times. The chain links TRBV6-2 or TRBV6-3 to TRBJ2-7; possible D gene TRBD2, 5 bases. The length of the CDR3 is 12 residues. CDR1 MNHEY and CDR2 SVGEGT come from the germline V gene. The V gene lost 8 bases and the J gene lost 7 bases, with 15 bases spanning the gap. CDR3 nucleotides: TGTGCCAGCGACCTCCCGGGGAGAGAGCAGTACTTC. This gives the protein CASDLPGREQYF.

This clonotype turned up a few times. The chain employs TRBV7-2 and TRBJ1-5; TRBD1 might be the D (5 bases). The germline V gene encodes CDR1 SGHTA and CDR2 FQGNSA. The CDR3 length is 15 residues. Trimming pared 0 bases from V and 7 bases from J, leaving 13 bases between. The CDR3 loop reads CASSLAGGTRQPQHF. CDR3 coding DNA: TGTGCCAGCAGCTTAGCGGGGGGGACGCGGCAGCCCCAGCATTTT. The variable domain in full, completed from reference TRBV7-2 and TRBJ1-5, reads GAGVSQSPSNKVTEKGKDVELRCDPISGHTALYWYRQSLGQGLEFLIYFQGNSAPDKSGLPSDRFSAERTGGSVSTLTIQRTQQEDSAVYLCASSLAGGTRQPQHFGDGTRLSIL.

The chain has TRBV5-1 and TRBJ2-7; 7 bases are shared with TRBD1. Trimming took 4 bases from V and 4 from J; bases not matched to a gene: 5. The CDR3 runs 13 residues. The germline CDR1 and CDR2 sequences are SGHRS and YFSETQ. The CDR3 is CASSEQGPYEQYF. DNA of the CDR3: TGCGCCAGCAGCGAACAGGGGCCATACGAGCAGTACTTC. Full variable domain (missing parts from reference TRBV5-1 and TRBJ2-7): KAGVTQTPRYLIKTRGQQVTLSCSPISGHRSVSWYQQTPGQGLQFLFEYFSETQRNKGNFPGRFSGRQFSNSRSEMNVSTLELGDSALYLCASSEQGPYEQYFGPGTRLTVT.

The V call is TRBV15, the J call TRBJ1-2, with D maybe TRBD1 (5 bases). The CDR3 spans 16 residues. The V gene's germline CDR1 is LNHNV and CDR2 YYDKDF (reference sequence). Trimming left V 1 base short and J 5 bases short, with 17 bases between. This CDR3 is CATSRVKGRRTYGYTF. The CDR3 coding sequence is TGTGCCACCAGCAGAGTGAAGGGGCGCAGGACTTATGGCTACACCTTC.

This chain connects TRBV5-1 to TRBJ2-7; no definite D call. Trimming took 2 bases from V and 5 from J, leaving 8 bases between them. This CDR3 is 12 amino acids long. Looked up from germline, CDR1 is SGHRS and CDR2 is YFSETQ. CDR3 bases: TGCGCCAGCAGCTTAAGGTTGAACGAGCAGTACTTC. Its protein is CASSLRLNEQYF.

This clonotype was counted a few times. V gene TRBV28 combines with J gene TRBJ1-1, with unresolved D. From germline, CDR1 is MDHEN and CDR2 SYDVKM. V dropped 5 bases and J dropped 3 bases, with 7 bases sitting between them. The CDR3 has 12 amino acids. CDR3 sequence (DNA): TGTGCCAGCAGTGATAAGTACACTGAAGCTTTCTTT. This translates into CASSDKYTEAFF.

This clonotype showed up many times. The gene calls are TRBV6-5 and TRBJ2-5; 9 bases fit TRBD2. J lost 5 bases, V lost 2 bases, and 3 bases had no gene match. Germline CDR1 and CDR2: MNHEY and SVGAGI. The CDR3 is made up of 14 amino acids. The CDR3 spells CASSYASGRETQYF. In DNA, the CDR3 is TGTGCCAGCAGTTACGCCAGCGGGAGGGAGACCCAGTACTTC.